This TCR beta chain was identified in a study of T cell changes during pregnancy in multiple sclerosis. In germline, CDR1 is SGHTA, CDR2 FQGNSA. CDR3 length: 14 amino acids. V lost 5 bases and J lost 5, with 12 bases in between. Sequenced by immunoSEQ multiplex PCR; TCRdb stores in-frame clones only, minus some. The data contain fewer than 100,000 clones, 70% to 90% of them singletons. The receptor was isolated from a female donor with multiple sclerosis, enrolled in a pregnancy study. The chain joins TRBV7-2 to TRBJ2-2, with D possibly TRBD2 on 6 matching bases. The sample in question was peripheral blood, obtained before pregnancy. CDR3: CASSQGLATGELFF. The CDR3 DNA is TGTGCCAGCAGCCAAGGGCTAGCGACCGGGGAGCTGTTTTTT.